The 6 T cell receptor beta chains below all came from one sample that was sequenced in a study of spatial heterogeneity in lung cancer. Overall study findings and caveats: For expanded intratumoral alpha and beta TCRs, counts tracked tumor mutation counts.

The time point denotes: sample taken at primary tumor resection. TCRdb called the 5' RACE reads again in MiXCR, with one record for every CDR3 protein. This sample carries a few thousand distinct CDR3 sequences, roughly two fifths of them seen once, and the ten largest clones take about 33%. Their cognate antigens are unknown. This specimen consisted of lung tumor tissue, obtained at surgery. The receptors derive from a male donor with early-stage non-small cell lung cancer.

In its sample, this clonotype ranks as medium-sized. The chain is built from TRBV6-1 and TRBJ2-5; D unclear. CDR1 is MNHNS and CDR2 is SASEGT in the germline V gene. Trimming cost V 0 bases and J 7 bases, with 12 bases left between them. The CDR3 sequence is 14 residues long. The CDR3 sequence: CASSEAQGLGTQYF. The DNA of the CDR3 is TGTGCCAGCAGTGAAGCGCAAGGGCTGGGGACCCAGTACTTC.

Relative to its sample, this clonotype is medium-sized. V gene TRBV6-5 combines with J gene TRBJ2-7; TRBD1 matches 9 bases. In germline, CDR1 is MNHEY, CDR2 SVGAGI. CDR3 length: 14 residues. J gave up 5 bases and V 5 bases, and 7 bases lay outside the gene matches. The CDR3 spells CASSTGTGTNEQYF. The CDR3 DNA sequence: TGTGCCAGCAGTACCGGGACAGGGACTAACGAGCAGTACTTC.

Relative to its sample, this clonotype is medium-sized. The chain is built from TRBV28 and TRBJ2-7; tentative D call: TRBD1 (7 bases). Germline lookup yields CDR1 MDHEN and CDR2 SYDVKM. The CDR3 loop spans 17 amino acids. The V end lost 6 bases, the J end lost 2 bases, and 23 bases lay between the germline ends. The CDR3 region is CASSLLMGGQPTYEQYF. CDR3 coding DNA: TGTGCCAGCAGCCTCCTAATGGGGGGACAGCCTACCTACGAGCAGTACTTC.

This clonotype has more than one count but fewer than ten. V is TRBV20-1 and J is TRBJ2-7; 9 bases fit TRBD2. Germline-derived CDR1 and CDR2 are DFQATT and SNEGSKA (reference sequence). V trimming: 3 bases; J trimming: 7 bases; junction bases outside the gene matches: 7. The CDR3 consists of 13 residues. CDR3 region: CSASERGDEEQYF. CDR3 DNA sequence: TGCAGTGCTAGTGAGCGGGGGGATGAAGAGCAGTACTTC.

This clonotype was detected once. The chain has TRBV2 and TRBJ2-3; D is unclear. CDR1 SNHLY and CDR2 FYNNEI come from the germline V gene. V was shortened by 6 bases and J by 2 bases, with 9 bases between the two germline ends. This CDR3 is built from 13 residues. CDR3 amino acids: CASRWTSTDTQYF. The CDR3 nucleotides read TGTGCCAGCAGATGGACCTCCACAGATACGCAGTATTTT. Full variable domain (outside the CDR3, taken from reference TRBV2 and TRBJ2-3): EPEVTQTPSHQVTQMGQEVILRCVPISNHLYFYWYRQILGQKVEFLVSFYNNEISEKSEIFDDQFSVERPDGSNFTLKIRSTKLEDSAMYFCASRWTSTDTQYFGPGTRLTVL.

This clonotype ranks as medium-sized (0.01 to 0.1%). The chain uses TRBV12-3 or TRBV12-4 and TRBJ2-1; D is possibly TRBD1 (6 bases). This CDR3 contains 13 residues. Trimming removed 6 bases from V and 6 bases from J, with 12 bases in between. CDR3 region: CASREGGVNEQFF. CDR3 DNA: TGTGCCAGCAGGGAAGGGGGAGTCAATGAGCAGTTCTTC.